The rows below give T cell receptor beta chains drawn from one sample of a study of control samples from healthy donors and cancer patients. Only in-frame clones appear in the TCRdb table, and some are missing; sequencing was by immunoSEQ multiplex PCR. The data show around 180,000 clones, under 95% seen once. The specimen was blood. These TCRs come from a woman between 18 and 30 years old in good health. The CDR3 runs from the conserved cysteine through the conserved F or W. The D gene is left open where the match is weak. Size values are once, few and many counts, or a class for expanded clones, and some rows have none.

abundance,v_gene,j_gene,d_gene,CDR3aa,CDR3nt
-,TRBV19,TRBJ1-5,-,CASSLVRGTGNQPQHF,TGTGCCAGTAGTCTCGTCAGGGGAACGGGCAATCAGCCCCAGCATTTT
once,TRBV29-1,TRBJ2-7,TRBD2,CSVDGGTSGTLHF,TGCAGCGTGGATGGGGGGACTAGCGGGACACTCCACTTC
-,TRBV29-1,TRBJ1-1,-,CSVEAGDLITEAFF,TGCAGCGTTGAAGCAGGAGATCTGATCACTGAAGCTTTCTTT
-,TRBV11-2,TRBJ2-7,-,CASSLWADSYEQYF,TGTGCCAGCAGCTTATGGGCGGACTCCTACGAGCAGTACTTC
-,TRBV10-3,TRBJ1-1,-,CAISEGTNTEAFF,TGTGCCATCAGTGAGGGCACGAACACTGAAGCTTTCTTT
-,TRBV29-1,TRBJ1-3,-,CSVPYGNTIYF,TGCAGCGTTCCCTATGGAAACACCATATATTTT
-,TRBV27,TRBJ2-1,-,CASSLQASSYNEQFF,TGTGCCAGCAGTTTACAGGCCAGCTCCTACAATGAGCAGTTCTTC
-,TRBV19,TRBJ1-4,-,CASSRGLSIGELFF,TGTGCCAGTAGTCGGGGACTTTCTATAGGGGAACTGTTTTTT
-,TRBV10-3,TRBJ1-1,TRBD1,CAISGTGGRDTEAFF,TGTGCCATCAGCGGGACAGGGGGCCGTGACACTGAAGCTTTCTTT
-,TRBV7-9,TRBJ1-1,-,CASSYSGATEAFF,TGTGCCAGCAGCTACTCCGGAGCCACTGAAGCTTTCTTT
-,TRBV7-6,TRBJ1-1,TRBD1,CASSATGTGNNGAFF,TGTGCCAGCAGCGCCACCGGGACAGGGAATAATGGAGCTTTCTTT
once,TRBV6-2/TRBV6-3,TRBJ2-3,TRBD1,CASSSIITPDRKGIGTQYF,TGTGCCAGCAGTTCAATAATCACGCCGGACAGGAAGGGGATTGGTACGCAGTATTTT
-,TRBV15,TRBJ2-3,-,CATSRDRTDTQYF,TGTGCCACCAGCAGAGATCGGACAGATACGCAGTATTTT
-,TRBV7-2,TRBJ1-1,-,CASREPGMNTEAFF,TGTGCCAGCCGCGAGCCCGGGATGAACACTGAAGCTTTCTTT
-,TRBV4-2,TRBJ1-2,TRBD1,CASFASGQGVDYGYTF,TGTGCCAGTTTTGCCTCGGGACAGGGAGTTGACTATGGCTACACCTTC
few,TRBV23-1,TRBJ2-7,-,CASSQALSKGYEQYF,TGCGCCAGCAGTCAAGCTCTGAGTAAAGGATACGAGCAGTACTTC
-,TRBV25-1,TRBJ2-2,-,CASGASGVGSGELFF,TGTGCCAGCGGTGCATCTGGGGTAGGCTCCGGGGAGCTGTTTTTT
-,TRBV3-1/TRBV3-2,TRBJ2-7,-,CASSQEGIILGSTYEQYF,TGTGCCAGCAGCCAAGAGGGAATCATTTTGGGATCCACCTACGAGCAGTACTTC
once,TRBV2,TRBJ2-1,TRBD2,CASSGTPSGSEYNEQFF,TGTGCCAGCAGTGGAACTCCTAGCGGGAGTGAATACAATGAGCAGTTCTTC
-,TRBV6-5,TRBJ2-2,-,CASSYSVGRKNGELFF,TGTGCCAGCAGTTACTCCGTAGGGAGGAAAAACGGGGAGCTGTTTTTT
-,TRBV11-3,TRBJ2-7,-,CASSLEAQGEQYF,TGTGCCAGCAGCTTAGAGGCCCAAGGCGAGCAGTACTTC
-,TRBV20-1,TRBJ1-3,-,CSASGRYSGNTIYF,TGCAGTGCTAGTGGGCGGTACTCTGGAAACACCATATATTTT
-,TRBV5-1,TRBJ1-3,-,CASSLGGLENTIYF,TGCGCCAGCAGCTTGGGAGGGCTAGAGAACACCATATATTTT
-,TRBV10-2,TRBJ1-2,-,CASSEIIGNYGYTF,TGCGCCAGCAGTGAGATCATTGGAAACTATGGCTACACCTTC
-,TRBV28,TRBJ2-1,TRBD1,CATRQGSALEDEQFF,TGTGCCACCAGACAGGGAAGTGCCCTAGAGGATGAGCAGTTCTTC
-,TRBV14,TRBJ1-3,-,CASSQDTGSSRNTIYF,TGTGCCAGCAGCCAAGATACCGGGTCAAGTAGAAACACCATATATTTT
-,TRBV9,TRBJ1-3,-,CASSVGGAGNTIYF,TGTGCCAGCAGCGTAGGAGGGGCTGGAAACACCATATATTTT
-,TRBV10-3,TRBJ1-4,-,CAISESQLEGLFF,TGTGCCATCAGTGAGTCCCAGCTTGAGGGTCTGTTTTTT
-,TRBV7-2,TRBJ2-5,-,CASSRQGWQETQYF,TGTGCCAGCAGCCGGCAGGGGTGGCAAGAGACCCAGTACTTC
-,TRBV4-2,TRBJ1-6,TRBD1,CASSPPWDRGSVDGNSPLHF,TGTGCCAGCAGCCCTCCCTGGGACAGGGGTTCGGTAGATGGTAATTCACCCCTCCACTTT
-,TRBV4-1,TRBJ1-6,-,CASSQDGRAELHF,TGCGCCAGCAGCCAAGACGGCAGGGCCGAGCTCCACTTT
-,TRBV18,TRBJ1-1,-,CASSPPRAVNTEAFF,TGTGCCAGCTCACCACCTAGGGCCGTGAACACTGAAGCTTTCTTT
once,TRBV2,TRBJ1-5,-,CASRGGSNQPQHF,TGTGCCAGCAGGGGGGGTAGCAATCAGCCCCAGCATTTT
-,TRBV9,TRBJ1-1,-,CASSDGRWNTEAFF,TGTGCCAGCAGCGATGGCAGATGGAACACTGAAGCTTTCTTT
-,TRBV19,TRBJ2-7,TRBD1,CASSSQGARPRDEQYF,TGTGCCAGTAGTTCACAGGGGGCGCGACCCAGGGACGAGCAGTACTTC
once,TRBV5-1,TRBJ2-1,-,CASSSQTGSGEQFF,TGCGCCAGCAGCTCGCAAACAGGGTCTGGAGAGCAGTTCTTC
-,TRBV27,TRBJ2-2,TRBD1,CASSPGQGVGELFF,TGTGCCAGCAGTCCGGGACAGGGCGTAGGGGAGCTGTTTTTT
-,TRBV11-2,TRBJ2-1,TRBD2,CASSQRGLAGVSEQFF,TGTGCCAGCAGCCAAAGGGGACTAGCGGGAGTTAGTGAGCAGTTCTTC
-,TRBV7-8,TRBJ2-5,TRBD2,CASSFPVAGGQETQYF,TGTGCCAGCAGCTTCCCCGTAGCGGGGGGACAAGAGACCCAGTACTTC
-,TRBV7-9,TRBJ2-1,TRBD2,CASSQFGSTSGRPNEQFF,TGTGCCAGCAGCCAGTTCGGGAGTACTAGCGGGAGGCCGAATGAGCAGTTCTTC
-,TRBV5-1,TRBJ1-2,-,CASSLLAVLDGYTF,TGCGCCAGCAGCTTGCTTGCGGTTTTGGATGGCTACACCTTC
-,TRBV19,TRBJ2-1,TRBD1,CASSMGQGIGNEQFF,TGTGCCAGTAGTATGGGACAGGGCATAGGTAATGAGCAGTTCTTC
once,TRBV6-5,TRBJ2-3,-,CAAQWQDHSTDTQYF,TGTGCCGCCCAATGGCAGGACCATAGCACAGATACGCAGTATTTT
-,TRBV7-8,TRBJ1-4,TRBD1,CASSLNRGYGEKLFF,TGTGCCAGCAGCCTTAACAGGGGGTACGGTGAAAAACTGTTTTTT
-,TRBV6-5,TRBJ1-3,-,CATDGQSLTGNTIYF,TGTGCCACCGACGGACAGAGTTTAACTGGAAACACCATATATTTT
few,TRBV27,TRBJ2-1,TRBD1,CASSLGTARHNEQFF,TGTGCCAGCAGTTTAGGGACAGCGAGACACAATGAGCAGTTCTTC
-,TRBV18,TRBJ2-1,-,CASSPRGLDEQFF,TGTGCCAGCTCACCACGGGGTCTCGATGAGCAGTTCTTC
-,TRBV28,TRBJ1-3,-,CASSIGTSGNTIYF,TGTGCCAGCAGTATCGGGACATCTGGAAACACCATATATTTT
-,TRBV15,TRBJ2-1,TRBD2,CATSRDRGVRPPEQFF,TGTGCCACCAGCAGAGATCGGGGGGTACGCCCTCCCGAGCAGTTCTTC
-,TRBV18,TRBJ1-6,-,CASSRGVSGASYNSPLHF,TGTGCCAGCTCCAGGGGAGTCTCCGGGGCTTCCTATAATTCACCCCTCCACTTT
-,TRBV5-4,TRBJ1-6,-,CASSSRSGDSPLHF,TGTGCCAGCAGCTCCAGGAGCGGCGATTCACCCCTCCACTTT